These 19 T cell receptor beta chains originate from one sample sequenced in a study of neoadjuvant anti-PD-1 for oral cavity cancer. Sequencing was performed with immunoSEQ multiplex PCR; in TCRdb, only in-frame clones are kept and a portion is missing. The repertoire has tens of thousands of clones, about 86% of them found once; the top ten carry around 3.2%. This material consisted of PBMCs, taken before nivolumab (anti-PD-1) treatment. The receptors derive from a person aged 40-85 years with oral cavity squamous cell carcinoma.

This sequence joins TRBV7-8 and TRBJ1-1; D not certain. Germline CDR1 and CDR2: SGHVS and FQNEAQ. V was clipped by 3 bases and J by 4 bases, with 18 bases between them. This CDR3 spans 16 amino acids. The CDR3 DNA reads TGTGCCAGCAGCTTGACCAACCGAAGGGTATTCACTGAAGCTTTCTTT. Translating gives CASSLTNRRVFTEAFF. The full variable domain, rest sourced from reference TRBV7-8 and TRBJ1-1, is GAGVSQSPRYKVAKRGQDVALRCDPISGHVSLFWYQQALGQGPEFLTYFQNEAQLDKSGLPSDRFFAERPEGSVSTLKIQRTQQEDSAVYLCASSLTNRRVFTEAFFGQGTRLTVV.

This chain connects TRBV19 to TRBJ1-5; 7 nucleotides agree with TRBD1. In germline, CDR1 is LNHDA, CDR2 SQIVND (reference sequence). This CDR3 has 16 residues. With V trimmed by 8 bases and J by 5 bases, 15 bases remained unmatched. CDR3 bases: TGTGCCAGTCAGGGAGGGACAGCGGGGTTGCATCAGCCCCAGCATTTT. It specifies CASQGGTAGLHQPQHF.

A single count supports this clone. The CDR3 nucleotides read TGTGCCAGCAGCCCCAGAACATCCTACGAGCAGTACTTC. This sequence encodes CASSPRTSYEQYF. The J gene is TRBJ2-7, the V gene TRBV21-1; the table's D call, TRBD1, has no DNA check behind it. TRBV21-1 is listed as a pseudogene. The CDR3 sequence is 13 residues long.

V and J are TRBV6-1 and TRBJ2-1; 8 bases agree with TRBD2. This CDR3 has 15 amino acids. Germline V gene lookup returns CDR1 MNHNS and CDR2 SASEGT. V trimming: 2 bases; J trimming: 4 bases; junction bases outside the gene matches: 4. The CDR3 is CASSESSGGYNEQFF. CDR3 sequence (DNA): TGTGCCAGCAGTGAATCGAGCGGGGGTTACAATGAGCAGTTCTTC.

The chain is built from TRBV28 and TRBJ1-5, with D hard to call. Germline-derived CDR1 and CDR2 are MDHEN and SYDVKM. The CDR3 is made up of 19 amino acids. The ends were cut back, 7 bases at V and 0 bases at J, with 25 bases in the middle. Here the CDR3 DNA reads TGTGCCAGCACCCTCGGGGTAAGTGAGGGAGCTTATAGCAATCAGCCCCAGCATTTT. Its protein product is CASTLGVSEGAYSNQPQHF.

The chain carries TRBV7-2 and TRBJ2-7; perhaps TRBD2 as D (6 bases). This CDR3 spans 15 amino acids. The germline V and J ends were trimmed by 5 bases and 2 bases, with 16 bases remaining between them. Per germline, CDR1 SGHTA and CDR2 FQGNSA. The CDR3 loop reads CASSPDSGRPYEQYF. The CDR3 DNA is TGTGCCAGCAGCCCAGATAGCGGACGCCCCTACGAGCAGTACTTC.

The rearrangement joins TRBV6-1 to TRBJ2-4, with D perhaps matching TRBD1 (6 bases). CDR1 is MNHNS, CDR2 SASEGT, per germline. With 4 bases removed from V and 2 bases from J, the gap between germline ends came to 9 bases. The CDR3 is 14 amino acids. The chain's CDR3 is CASSGGTTKNIQYF. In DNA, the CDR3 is TGTGCCAGCAGTGGTGGGACAACCAAAAACATTCAGTACTTC.

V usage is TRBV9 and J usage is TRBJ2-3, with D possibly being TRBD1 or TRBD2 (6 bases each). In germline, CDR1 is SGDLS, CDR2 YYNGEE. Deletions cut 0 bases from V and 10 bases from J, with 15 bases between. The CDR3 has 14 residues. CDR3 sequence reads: CASSVAGAGGSQYF. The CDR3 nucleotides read TGTGCCAGCAGCGTAGCGGGGGCCGGTGGATCGCAGTATTTT.

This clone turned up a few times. Here the CDR3 DNA reads TGTGCCAGCAGCACAGGGGTCGGCTACACCTTC. Amino acid sequence: CASSTGVGYTF. The chain is built from TRBV14 and TRBJ1-2; 7 nucleotides align to TRBD1. Germline trimming cut 5 bases from V and 8 bases from J; bases unmatched to any gene: 2. The length of the CDR3 is 11 residues. Germline CDR1 SGHDN, CDR2 FVKESK.

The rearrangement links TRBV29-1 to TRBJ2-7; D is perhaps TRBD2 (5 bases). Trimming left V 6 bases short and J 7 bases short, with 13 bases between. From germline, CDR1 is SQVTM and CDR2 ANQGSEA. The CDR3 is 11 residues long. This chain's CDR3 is CSVAGSGEQYF. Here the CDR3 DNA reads TGCAGCGTGGCGGGCAGTGGAGAGCAGTACTTC.

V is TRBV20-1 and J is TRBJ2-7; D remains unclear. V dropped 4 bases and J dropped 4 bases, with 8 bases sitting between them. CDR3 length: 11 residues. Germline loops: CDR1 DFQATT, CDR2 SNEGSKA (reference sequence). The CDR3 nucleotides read TGCAGTGCTACCCATTCTTACGAGCAGTACTTC. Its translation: CSATHSYEQYF.

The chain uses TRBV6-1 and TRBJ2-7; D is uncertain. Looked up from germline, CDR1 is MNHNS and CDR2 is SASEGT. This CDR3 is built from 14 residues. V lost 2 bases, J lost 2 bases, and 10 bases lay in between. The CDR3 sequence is CASSETVTPYEQYF. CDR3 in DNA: TGTGCCAGCAGTGAAACGGTAACCCCCTACGAGCAGTACTTC.

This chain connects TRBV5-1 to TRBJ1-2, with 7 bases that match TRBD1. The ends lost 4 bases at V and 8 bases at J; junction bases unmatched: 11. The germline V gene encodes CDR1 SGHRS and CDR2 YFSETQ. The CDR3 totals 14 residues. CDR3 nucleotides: TGCGCCAGCAGCGTCGGGACAGCTCCTTCAGGCTACACCTTC. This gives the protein CASSVGTAPSGYTF.

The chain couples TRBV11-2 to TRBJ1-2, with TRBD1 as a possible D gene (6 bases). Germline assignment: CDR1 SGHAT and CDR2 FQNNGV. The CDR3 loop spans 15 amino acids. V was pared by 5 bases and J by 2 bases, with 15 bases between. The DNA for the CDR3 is TGTGCCAGCAGCCCGTTGGGGGGCCCCAACTATGGCTACACCTTC. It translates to CASSPLGGPNYGYTF.

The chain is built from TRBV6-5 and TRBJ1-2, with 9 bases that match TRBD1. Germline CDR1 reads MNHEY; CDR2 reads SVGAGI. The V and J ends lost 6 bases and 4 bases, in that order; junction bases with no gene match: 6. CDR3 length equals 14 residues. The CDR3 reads CASRTGGLSYGYTF. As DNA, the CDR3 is TGTGCCAGCAGGACAGGGGGTCTTAGCTATGGCTACACCTTC.

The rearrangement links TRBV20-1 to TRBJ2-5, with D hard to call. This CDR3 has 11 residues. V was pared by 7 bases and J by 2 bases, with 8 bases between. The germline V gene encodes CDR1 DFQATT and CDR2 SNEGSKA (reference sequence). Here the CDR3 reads CSVQRQETQYF. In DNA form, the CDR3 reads TGCAGTGTACAGAGGCAAGAGACCCAGTACTTC.

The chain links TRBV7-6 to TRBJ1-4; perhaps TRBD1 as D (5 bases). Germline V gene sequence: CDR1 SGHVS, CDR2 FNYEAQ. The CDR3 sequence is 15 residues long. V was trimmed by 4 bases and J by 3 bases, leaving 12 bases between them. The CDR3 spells CASSSIQAANEKLFF. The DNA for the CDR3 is TGTGCCAGCAGCTCGATACAGGCGGCTAATGAAAAACTGTTTTTT.

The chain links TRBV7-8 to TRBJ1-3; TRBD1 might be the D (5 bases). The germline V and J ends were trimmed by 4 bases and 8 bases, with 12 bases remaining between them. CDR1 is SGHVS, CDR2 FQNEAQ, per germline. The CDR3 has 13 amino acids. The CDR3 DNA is TGTGCCAGCAGCTCTCAGGGTGGGGACACCATATATTTT. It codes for CASSSQGGDTIYF.

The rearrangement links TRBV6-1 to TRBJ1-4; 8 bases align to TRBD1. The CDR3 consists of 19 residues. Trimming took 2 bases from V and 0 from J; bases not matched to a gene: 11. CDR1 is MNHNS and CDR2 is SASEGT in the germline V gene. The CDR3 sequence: CASSERGAGQVATNEKLFF. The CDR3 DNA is TGTGCCAGCAGTGAAAGGGGCGCGGGACAGGTGGCAACTAATGAAAAACTGTTTTTT.